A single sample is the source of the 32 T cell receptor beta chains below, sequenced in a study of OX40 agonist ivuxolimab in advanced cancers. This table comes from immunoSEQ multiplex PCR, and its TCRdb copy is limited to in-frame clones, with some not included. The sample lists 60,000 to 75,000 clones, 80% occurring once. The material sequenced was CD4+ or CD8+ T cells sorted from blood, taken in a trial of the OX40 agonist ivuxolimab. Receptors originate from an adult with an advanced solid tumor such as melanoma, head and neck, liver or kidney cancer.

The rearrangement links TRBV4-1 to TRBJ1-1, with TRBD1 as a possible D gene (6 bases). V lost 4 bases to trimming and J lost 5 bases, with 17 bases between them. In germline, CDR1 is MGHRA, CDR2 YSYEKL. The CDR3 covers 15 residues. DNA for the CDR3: TGCGCCAGCAGCCGAGCCTTAAGGGGGAAGACTGAAGCTTTCTTT. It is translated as CASSRALRGKTEAFF.

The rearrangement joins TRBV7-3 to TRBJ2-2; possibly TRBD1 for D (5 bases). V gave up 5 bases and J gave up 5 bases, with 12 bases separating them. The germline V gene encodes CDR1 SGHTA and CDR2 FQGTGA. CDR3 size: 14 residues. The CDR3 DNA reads TGTGCCAGCAGCCTCAGACAGACGACCGGGGAGCTGTTTTTT. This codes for CASSLRQTTGELFF.

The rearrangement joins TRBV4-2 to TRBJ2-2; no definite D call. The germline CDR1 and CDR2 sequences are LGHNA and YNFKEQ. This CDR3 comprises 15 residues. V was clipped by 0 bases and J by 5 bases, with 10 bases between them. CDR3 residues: CASSQDLVGTGELFF. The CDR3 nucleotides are TGTGCCAGCAGCCAAGATCTGGTAGGGACCGGGGAGCTGTTTTTT.

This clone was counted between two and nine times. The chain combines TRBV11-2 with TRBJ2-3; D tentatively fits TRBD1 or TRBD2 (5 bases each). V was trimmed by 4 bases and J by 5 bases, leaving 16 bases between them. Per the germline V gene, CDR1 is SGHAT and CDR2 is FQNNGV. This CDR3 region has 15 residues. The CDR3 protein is CASSSPGAGRDTQYF. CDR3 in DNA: TGTGCCAGCAGCTCCCCCGGGGCGGGCAGAGATACGCAGTATTTT.

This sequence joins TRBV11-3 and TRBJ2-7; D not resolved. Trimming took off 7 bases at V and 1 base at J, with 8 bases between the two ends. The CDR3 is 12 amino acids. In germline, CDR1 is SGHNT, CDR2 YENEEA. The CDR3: CASKGTSYEQYF. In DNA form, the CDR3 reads TGTGCCAGCAAGGGCACATCCTACGAGCAGTACTTC.

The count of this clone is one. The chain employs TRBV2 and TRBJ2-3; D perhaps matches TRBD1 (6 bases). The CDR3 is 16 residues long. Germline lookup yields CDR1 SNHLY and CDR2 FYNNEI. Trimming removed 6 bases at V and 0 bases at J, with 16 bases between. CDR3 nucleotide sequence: TGTGCCAGCAGGAAGAGCGTGGGGGCTAGCACAGATACGCAGTATTTT. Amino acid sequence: CASRKSVGASTDTQYF.

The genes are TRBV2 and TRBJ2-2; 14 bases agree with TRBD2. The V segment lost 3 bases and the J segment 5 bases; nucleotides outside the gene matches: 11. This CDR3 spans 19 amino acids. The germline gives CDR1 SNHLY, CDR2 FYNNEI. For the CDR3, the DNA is TGTGCCAGCAGTGACCTGGGGCACGGACTAGCGGGGGGTACCGGGGAGCTGTTTTTT. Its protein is CASSDLGHGLAGGTGELFF.

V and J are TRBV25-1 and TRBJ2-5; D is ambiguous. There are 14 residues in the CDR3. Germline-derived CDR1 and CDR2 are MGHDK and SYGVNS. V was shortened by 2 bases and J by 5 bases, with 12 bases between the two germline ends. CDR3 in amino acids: CASSEEGPVETQYF. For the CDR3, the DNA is TGTGCCAGCAGTGAAGAAGGACCGGTTGAGACCCAGTACTTC.

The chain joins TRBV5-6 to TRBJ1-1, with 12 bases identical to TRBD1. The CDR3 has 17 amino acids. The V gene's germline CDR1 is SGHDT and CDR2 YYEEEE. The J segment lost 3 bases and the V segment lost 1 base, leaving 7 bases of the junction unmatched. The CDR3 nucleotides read TGTGCCAGCAGCTTGTTGGGACAGGGGGCTTGGGACACTGAAGCTTTCTTT. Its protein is CASSLLGQGAWDTEAFF. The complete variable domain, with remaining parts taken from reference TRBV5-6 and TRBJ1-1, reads DAGVTQSPTHLIKTRGQQVTLRCSPKSGHDTVSWYQQALGQGPQFIFQYYEEEERQRGNFPDRFSGHQFPNYSSELNVNALLLGDSALYLCASSLLGQGAWDTEAFFGQGTRLTVV.

The CDR3 loop is CASSSQTTDTQYF. As DNA, the CDR3 is TGTGCCAGCAGCTCGCAGACTACAGATACGCAGTATTTT. The rearrangement uses TRBV9 and TRBJ2-3; D is ambiguous. V lost 4 bases, J lost 3 bases, and 9 bases lay in between. The CDR3 runs 13 residues. CDR1 is SGDLS and CDR2 is YYNGEE in the germline V gene.

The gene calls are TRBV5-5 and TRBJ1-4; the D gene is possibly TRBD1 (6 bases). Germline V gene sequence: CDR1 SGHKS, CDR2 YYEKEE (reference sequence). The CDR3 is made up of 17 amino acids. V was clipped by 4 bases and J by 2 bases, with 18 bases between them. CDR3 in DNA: TGTGCCAGCAGCGGGGGGCGTCTTGAGAGGACTAATGAAAAACTGTTTTTT. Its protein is CASSGGRLERTNEKLFF.

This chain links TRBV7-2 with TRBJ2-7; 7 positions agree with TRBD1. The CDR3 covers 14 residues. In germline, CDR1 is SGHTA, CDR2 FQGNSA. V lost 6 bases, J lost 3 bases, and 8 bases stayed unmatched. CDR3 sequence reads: CASRPGTVLYEQYF. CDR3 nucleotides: TGTGCCAGCAGGCCCGGGACAGTCCTCTACGAGCAGTACTTC.

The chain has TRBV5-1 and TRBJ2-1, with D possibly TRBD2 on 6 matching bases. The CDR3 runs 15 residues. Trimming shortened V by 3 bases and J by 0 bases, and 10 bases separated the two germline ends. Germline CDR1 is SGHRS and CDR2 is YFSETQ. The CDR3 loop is CASSSLTSSYNEQFF. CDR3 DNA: TGCGCCAGCAGCTCTCTGACTAGCTCCTACAATGAGCAGTTCTTC.

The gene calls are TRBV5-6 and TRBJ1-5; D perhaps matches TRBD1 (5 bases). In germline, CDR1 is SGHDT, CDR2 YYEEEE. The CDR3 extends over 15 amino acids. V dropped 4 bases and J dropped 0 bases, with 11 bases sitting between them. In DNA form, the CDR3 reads TGTGCCAGCAGCCGATTGACAGATAGCAATCAGCCCCAGCATTTT. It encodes CASSRLTDSNQPQHF.

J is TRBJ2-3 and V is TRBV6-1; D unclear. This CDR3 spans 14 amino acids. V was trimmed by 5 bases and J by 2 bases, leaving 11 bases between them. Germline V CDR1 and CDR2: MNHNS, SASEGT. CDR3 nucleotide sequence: TGTGCCAGCAGTCGAGACATACCCACAGATACGCAGTATTTT. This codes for CASSRDIPTDTQYF.

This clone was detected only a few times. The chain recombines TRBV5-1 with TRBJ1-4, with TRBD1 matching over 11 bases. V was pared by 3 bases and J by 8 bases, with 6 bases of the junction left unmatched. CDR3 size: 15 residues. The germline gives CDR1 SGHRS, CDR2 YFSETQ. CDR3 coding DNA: TGCGCCAGCAGCTCGGACAGGGGGCGAGGGGAAAAACTGTTTTTT. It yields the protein CASSSDRGRGEKLFF.

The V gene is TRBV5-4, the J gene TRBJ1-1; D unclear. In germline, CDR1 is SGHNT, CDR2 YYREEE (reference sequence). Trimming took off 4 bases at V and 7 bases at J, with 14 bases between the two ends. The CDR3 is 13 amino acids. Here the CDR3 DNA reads TGTGCCAGCAGCCTTGCCGGTTATTTTGAAGCTTTCTTT. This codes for CASSLAGYFEAFF.

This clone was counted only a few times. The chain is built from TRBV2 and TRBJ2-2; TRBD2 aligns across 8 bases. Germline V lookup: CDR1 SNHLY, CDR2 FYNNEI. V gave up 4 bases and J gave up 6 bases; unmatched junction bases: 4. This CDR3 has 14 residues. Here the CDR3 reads CASSVLAGSGELFF. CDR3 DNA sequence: TGTGCCAGCAGTGTGTTAGCGGGATCCGGGGAGCTGTTTTTT.

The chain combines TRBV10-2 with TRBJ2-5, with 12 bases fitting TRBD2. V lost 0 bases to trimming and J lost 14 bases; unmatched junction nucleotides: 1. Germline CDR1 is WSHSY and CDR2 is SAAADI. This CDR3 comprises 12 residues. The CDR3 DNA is TGCGCCAGCAGTGAGTCGGGACTAGCGGGTTACTTC. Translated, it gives CASSESGLAGYF.

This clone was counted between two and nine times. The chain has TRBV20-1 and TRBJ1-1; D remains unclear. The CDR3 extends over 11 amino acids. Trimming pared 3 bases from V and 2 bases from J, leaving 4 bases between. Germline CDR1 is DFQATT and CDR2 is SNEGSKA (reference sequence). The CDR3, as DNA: TGCAGTGCTAGGGCCAACACTGAAGCTTTCTTT. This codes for CSARANTEAFF.

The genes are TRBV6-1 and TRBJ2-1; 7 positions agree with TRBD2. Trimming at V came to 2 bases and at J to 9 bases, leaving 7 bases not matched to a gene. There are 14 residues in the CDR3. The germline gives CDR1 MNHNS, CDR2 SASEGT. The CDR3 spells CASSERGGIGEQFF. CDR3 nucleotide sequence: TGTGCCAGCAGTGAAAGGGGAGGGATCGGTGAGCAGTTCTTC.

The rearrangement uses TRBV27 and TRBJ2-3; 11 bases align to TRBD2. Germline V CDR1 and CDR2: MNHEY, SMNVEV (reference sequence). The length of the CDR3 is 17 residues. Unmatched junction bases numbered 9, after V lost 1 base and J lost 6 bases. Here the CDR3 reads CASSLLPSGGLGDTQYF. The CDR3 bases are TGTGCCAGCAGTTTATTGCCTAGCGGGGGGCTCGGGGATACGCAGTATTTT.

The CDR3 here is CASSIPSVNRGGAVEAFF. The DNA of the CDR3 is TGTGCCAGTAGTATCCCCTCCGTTAACCGCGGGGGGGCTGTTGAAGCTTTCTTT. The rearrangement links TRBV19 to TRBJ1-1, with a weak D call TRBD1 (6 bases). The CDR3 runs 18 residues. In germline, CDR1 is LNHDA, CDR2 SQIVND (reference sequence). Trimming took 3 bases from V and 7 from J, leaving 27 bases between them.

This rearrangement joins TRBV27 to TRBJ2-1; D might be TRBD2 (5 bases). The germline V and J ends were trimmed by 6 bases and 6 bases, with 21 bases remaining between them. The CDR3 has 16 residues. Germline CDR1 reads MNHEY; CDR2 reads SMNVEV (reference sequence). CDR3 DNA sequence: TGTGCCAGCAGAAAGGAGGCCTTGGGGTCTCTCAATGAGCAGTTCTTC. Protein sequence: CASRKEALGSLNEQFF.

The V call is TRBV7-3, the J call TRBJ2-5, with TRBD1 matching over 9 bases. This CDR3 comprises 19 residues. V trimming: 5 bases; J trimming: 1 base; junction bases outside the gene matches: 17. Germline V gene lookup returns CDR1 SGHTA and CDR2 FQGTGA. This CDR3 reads CASSHLKDRGAWRQETQYF. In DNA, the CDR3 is TGTGCCAGCAGCCACCTCAAGGACAGGGGAGCCTGGCGCCAAGAGACCCAGTACTTC.

CDR3 protein: CASSSDSSFTDTQYF. CDR3 nucleotide sequence: TGCGCCAGCAGCTCGGACAGCTCGTTTACAGATACGCAGTATTTT. The gene calls are TRBV5-1 and TRBJ2-3; tentatively, D is TRBD1 (6 bases). The CDR3 covers 15 residues. The V and J ends lost 3 bases and 3 bases respectively, with 14 bases between them. In germline, CDR1 is SGHRS, CDR2 YFSETQ.

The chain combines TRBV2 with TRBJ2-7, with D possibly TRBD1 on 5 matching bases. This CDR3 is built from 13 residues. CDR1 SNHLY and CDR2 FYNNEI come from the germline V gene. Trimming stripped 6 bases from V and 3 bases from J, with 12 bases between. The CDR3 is CASRYRSYYEQYF. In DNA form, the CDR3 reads TGTGCCAGCAGGTACAGGTCATACTACGAGCAGTACTTC.

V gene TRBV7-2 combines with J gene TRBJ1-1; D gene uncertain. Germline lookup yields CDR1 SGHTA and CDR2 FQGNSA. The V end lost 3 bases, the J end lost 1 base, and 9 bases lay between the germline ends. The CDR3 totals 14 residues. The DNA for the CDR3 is TGTGCCAGCAGCTTCCCCGTCTGGAACACTGAAGCTTTCTTT. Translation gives CASSFPVWNTEAFF.

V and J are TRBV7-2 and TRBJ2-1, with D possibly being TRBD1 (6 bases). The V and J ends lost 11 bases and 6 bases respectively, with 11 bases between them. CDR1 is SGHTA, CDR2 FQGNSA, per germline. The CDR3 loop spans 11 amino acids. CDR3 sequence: CASRGLNEQFF. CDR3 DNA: TGTGCCTCCAGGGGCCTCAATGAGCAGTTCTTC.

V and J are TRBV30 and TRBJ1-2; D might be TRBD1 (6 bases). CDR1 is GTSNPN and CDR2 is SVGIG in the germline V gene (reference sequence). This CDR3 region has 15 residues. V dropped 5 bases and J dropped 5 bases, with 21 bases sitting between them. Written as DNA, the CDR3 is TGTGCCTGGGTACGACCCCGACAGGCAAAGTATGGCTACACCTTC. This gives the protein CAWVRPRQAKYGYTF.

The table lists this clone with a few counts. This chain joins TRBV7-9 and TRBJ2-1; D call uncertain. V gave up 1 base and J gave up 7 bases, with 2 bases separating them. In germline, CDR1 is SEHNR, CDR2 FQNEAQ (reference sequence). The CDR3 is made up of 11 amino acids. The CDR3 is CASSLDNEQFF. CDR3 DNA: TGTGCCAGCAGCTTAGATAATGAGCAGTTCTTC.

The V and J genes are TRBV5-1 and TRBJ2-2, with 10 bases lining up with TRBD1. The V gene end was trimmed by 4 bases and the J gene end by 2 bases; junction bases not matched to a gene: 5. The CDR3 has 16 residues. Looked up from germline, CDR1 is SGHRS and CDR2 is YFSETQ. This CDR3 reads CASSGRTGGNTGELFF. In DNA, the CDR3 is TGCGCCAGCAGCGGCCGGACAGGGGGTAACACCGGGGAGCTGTTTTTT.